One TCR beta chain is described in this entry. Here immunoSEQ multiplex PCR was the method, and the copy in TCRdb shows in-frame clones only, minus some. The table has about 180,000 clones, 70% to 90% seen once. This sample is drawn from a study of blood T cell repertoires in COVID-19. The CDR3 runs to 17 residues. With 5 bases clipped from V and 8 bases from J, the junction kept 16 bases outside the gene matches. CDR1 SGHAT and CDR2 FQNNGV come from the germline V gene. The sequence derives from a woman in her twenties or thirties with active or convalescent COVID-19. The sample consisted of peripheral blood. The chain carries TRBV11-2 and TRBJ1-4; 8 nucleotides match TRBD1. In DNA form, the CDR3 reads TGTGCCAGCAGCCCCGACAGGGGCCCCCTTCTCGGGGAAAAACTGTTTTTT. Protein: CASSPDRGPLLGEKLFF.